The T cell receptor (beta chain) under discussion was sequenced for a study of tumor-infiltrating lymphocytes in primary liver carcinoma. Regarding this clonotype: Germline is not matched at one junction end, which may reflect a read error.

Reverse transcription of 500 to 650 ng total RNA with a constant-region primer produced TCR beta cDNA. Slightly modified ARM-PCR with three nested multiplex PCR rounds yielded TCR beta libraries. Both of the initial two PCR rounds ran for about 11 cycles and employed TRBV1-TRBV30 forward primers alongside a C-beta reverse primer. TCRdb re-derived calls from the multiplex PCR reads in MiXCR, one entry per CDR3 protein. The sample lists 85,000 to 100,000 distinct CDR3 sequences; just under 70% were seen once. The CDR3 extends over 13 amino acids. Germline V CDR1 and CDR2: MGHRA, YSYEKL. Between roughly 20 and 31 mg of unsorted bulk tissue served as the source from which RNA and DNA were co-extracted.

Sequences were obtained from tumor-adjacent normal liver tissue. The sequence came from a man between 40 and 49 years old with primary liver carcinoma and hepatitis B virus infection. This sequence joins TRBV4-1 and TRBJ2-2, with D uncertain. DNA of the CDR3: TGCGCCAGCAGCCAAGGGCAAGGCGGAGAGCAGTTTTTT. Translation: CASSQGQGGEQFF.